This T cell receptor beta chain originates from a study of blood T cells in healthy people across ages. This CDR3 is built from 14 residues. Per the germline V gene, CDR1 is SGDLS and CDR2 is YYNGEE. The V segment lost 0 bases and the J segment 7 bases; nucleotides outside the gene matches: 2. General study results and limits: The donors' CMV status was not determined, possibly confounding changes in expanded clonotypes.

A word on this clonotype: What it binds is unknown.

For the second PCR, which ran for 7 to 11 cycles, a sample-barcoded 5' primer and a J-beta primer mix were used. TCRdb redid the calling of the 5' RACE reads with MiXCR, one entry per CDR3 protein. The data hold 540,000 or so distinct CDR3 sequences, with approximately 25% observed a single time. The TCR sequence derives from a woman between 65 and 79 years old in good health. Input material: blood. The chain uses TRBV9 and TRBJ1-2, with 11 bases aligning to TRBD1. The CDR3 sequence is CASSVGTGGSGYTF. CDR3 in DNA: TGTGCCAGCAGCGTAGGGACAGGGGGCAGTGGCTACACCTTC.